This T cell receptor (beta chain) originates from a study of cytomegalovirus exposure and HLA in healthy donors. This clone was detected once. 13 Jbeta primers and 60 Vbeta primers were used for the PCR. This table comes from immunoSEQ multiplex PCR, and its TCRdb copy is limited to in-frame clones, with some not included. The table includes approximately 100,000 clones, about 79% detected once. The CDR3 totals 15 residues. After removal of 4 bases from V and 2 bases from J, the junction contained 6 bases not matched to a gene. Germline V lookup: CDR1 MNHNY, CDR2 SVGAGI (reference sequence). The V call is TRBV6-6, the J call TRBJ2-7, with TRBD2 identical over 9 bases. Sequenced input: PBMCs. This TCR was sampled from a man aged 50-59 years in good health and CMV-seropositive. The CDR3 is CASSWGGGAPYEQYF. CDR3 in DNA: TGTGCCAGCAGTTGGGGCGGGGGGGCACCCTACGAGCAGTACTTC.